The T cell receptor beta chain under discussion was sequenced for a study of CXCR3-negative and CXCR3-positive naive CD8 T cells (dated by TCRdb to between 2017 and 2020). A note on the overall study: In total, roughly 150 million TRB reads were obtained, or roughly 1.5 +/- 0.3 million reads per library. Diversity and physicochemical repertoire analyses were performed on about a dozen donors pooled from two independent experiments. For the TRBV-TRBJ cluster analysis, the naive subsets came from 5 or 6 donors, while the memory cells came from 3 donors. On the study overall, not on this receptor specifically: TRB CDR3s from CXCR3-positive naive cells showed higher hydrophobicity (lower Kidera factor 4), lower energy, and higher strength and volume indices than CXCR3-negative naive cells. Repertoire diversity was comparably high in both naive subsets but much lower in memory CD8+ T cells. Because surface CD5, which has been linked to self-reactivity in mice, was comparable between naive subsets, TCR interaction strength was also inferred from TRB CDR3 physicochemical properties. Within the same donor, TRBV-TRBJ usage looked similar between naive CXCR3-negative and CXCR3-positive cells, but memory cells had distinct patterns. CXCR3 expression partially decreased after cryopreservation, so most assays used freshly isolated PBMCs.

The instrument given in TCRdb is NextSeq 550. The Human TCR Profiling Kit (MiLaboratory) was used to prepare UMI-labeled 5' RACE TRB cDNA libraries. cDNA synthesis used the entire amount of extracted RNA, and PCR amplification then used the entire amount of cDNA produced. Libraries were prepared in parallel with an identical number of PCR cycles. The published analysis was carried out like this. With a minimum of two reads required per UMI, MIGEC and MiXCR pulled out about 50,000 +/- 9,200 unique UMI-labeled TRB cDNA molecules from each library. Each library averaged roughly 36,000 +/- 9,600 functional in-frame TRB CDR3 nucleotide clonotypes without stop codons. Diversity metrics, including normalized Shannon-Wiener and Chao1, were computed in VDJtools after downsampling to 5000 UMI-labeled TRB molecules per sample. VDJtools computed clonotype-size-weighted physicochemical properties of the central five CDR3 residues: interaction energy, strength, volume and Kidera factor 4. TCRdb reprocessed the reads and provides one entry for every CDR3 protein sequence; no DNA is given. TCRdb's processing, not the authors' own work, is the source of the V and J calls. In this sample's table one finds 6,000 to 8,500 distinct CDR3 sequences. The ten largest clones capture 1.4% to 1.5% of the sample.

Taken from the germline V gene, the CDR1 and CDR2 loops are SQVTM and ANQGSEA. Its CDR3 holds 15 amino acids, cysteine through phenylalanine. The nucleotide record is missing. Each CD8+ T cell subset was flow-sorted in triplicate, and some 310,000 cells per subset were placed directly into RLT lysis buffer. To keep memory contaminants out, a stringent definition of naive CD8+ T cells was applied: CD45RO-CCR7+CD27+CD95-. Peripheral blood mononuclear cells were isolated from buffy coats using standard density gradient centrifugation. A FACSAria III was used to flow-sort naive CD8+ T cells into CXCR3-negative and CXCR3-positive populations. Total RNA was extracted from sorted cells using an RNeasy Mini Kit. On this clonotype itself: Its recognized antigen is unknown.

This receptor was obtained from a human donor in good health. Some clones in this sample may be carry-over from other donors' samples. Sequenced: naive CXCR3+ CD8+ T cells from blood. This specimen's cell subset or site label, per the study, means: CD45RO-CCR7+CD27+CD95- naive CD8+ T cells expressing CXCR3 (TNR3+). Here the chain combines TRBV29-1 and TRBJ1-1; TCRdb's assignment of TRBD1 cannot be checked, as there is no DNA. The CDR3 protein: CSVEGQGIPNTEAFF.